This T cell receptor beta chain was profiled in a study of T cell responses to AZD1222 COVID-19 vaccine. Overall study context: Pooling covered second doses at about 4 or about 12 weeks. Overall study results and limits: With two AZD1222 doses given, Spike-specific TCR breadth and depth both rose. Donors were chiefly white British, with a greater number of females, and clonal diversity was perhaps underestimated. Baseline serostatus was positive in only a handful of AZD1222 recipients.

Regarding this clone: The antigen remains undetermined.

TCRdb keeps only in-frame clones here, not all; method: immunoSEQ multiplex PCR. The table has roughly 70,000 clones, 80% to 90% seen once. The material sequenced was peripheral blood, taken on day 0 of AZD1222 vaccination. The TCR sequence derives from an adult in good health.

In nucleotides, the CDR3 is TGCGCCAGCAGCCAAGACAGGGGGTCGGGAAACACCATATATTTT. Translating gives CASSQDRGSGNTIYF. The chain employs TRBV4-1 and TRBJ1-3, with 7 positions matching TRBD1. The V segment lost 0 bases and the J segment 4 bases; nucleotides outside the gene matches: 3. From germline, CDR1 is MGHRA and CDR2 YSYEKL. The CDR3 loop spans 15 amino acids.